This is a list of T cell receptor beta chains from one sample in a study of blood T cells in healthy people across ages. TCRdb recomputed calls from the 5' RACE reads with MiXCR, one row per CDR3 protein. The table records hundreds of thousands of distinct CDR3 sequences, roughly 60% of them present only once. Sequencing used blood. The receptors originated from a man aged 25-40 years in good health. Each CDR3 is given without its conserved first and last residue. Size values are once, few and many counts, or a class for expanded clones, and some rows have none.

clone_size v_call cdr3_aa
once TRBV9 ASSPQAGGPILQETQY
. TRBV19 ASSIIDRGETQY
. TRBV10-3 AIRRFNAGTSGRASPYEQY
few TRBV2 ASESGTNEQF
few TRBV20-1 SVRKTGRETQY
. TRBV15 ATSRDPGTVYEQY
. TRBV7-2 ASSLLGPSKETQY
. TRBV29-1 SVGPRGPYNEQF
. TRBV4-2 ASSQDSTGLENTEAF
many TRBV4-3 ASSQDLTGGGEQY
many TRBV18 ASSPGDQPQH
many TRBV6-2/TRBV6-3 ASSTRTGMRGYT
few TRBV4-1 ASSQDQARGNEQF
few TRBV13 ASSIQGKAYEQY
. TRBV14 ASSQLAGLNTGELF
. TRBV3-1 ASSQGPMGTHYGYT
. TRBV12-3/TRBV12-4 ASSPLPGTGVYGYT
. TRBV4-3 ASSQDRRDTIY
. TRBV7-2 ASSLAGRSNPYEQY
. TRBV3-1 ASSQDYWGEDTEAF
. TRBV12-3/TRBV12-4 ASSHTGRIQY
. TRBV20-1 SAGTSGGSNYNEQF
many TRBV28 ASSPYSSGANVLT
. TRBV7-9 ASRQRSGRHEQF
. TRBV6-6 ASSYSGGSSYNEQY
few TRBV10-3 AISPGAREQF
. TRBV12-3/TRBV12-4 ASSADMYGYT
. TRBV11-2 ASSLDLTGGAGNEQF
. TRBV7-2 ASSLGGMAGWNEQF
. TRBV27 ASGPRVGTEAF
. TRBV5-1 ASSLVGTGRTNEKLF
. TRBV20-1 SARPGSNRQPQH
few TRBV4-3 ASSQGTGLVYGYT
many TRBV20-1 SARDPTGGRDTQY
. TRBV12-3/TRBV12-4 ASGQIEVYEQY
few TRBV12-3/TRBV12-4 ASRRTGAYSGANVLT
. TRBV6-5 ASSYSEGGPIDYGYT
. TRBV18 ASSPLPRETQY
. TRBV28 ASTPLGQPQH
. TRBV28 ASGYPDMRETQY
. TRBV11-2 ASSLVGPFTDTQY
. TRBV20-1 SAPIPGLAGETQF
few TRBV4-3 ASSQETGGGWPQH
. TRBV12-3/TRBV12-4 ASSLRRDRGYSQPQH
. TRBV11-2 ASSLVWGADGETQY